Below, 18 T cell receptor beta chains from the same sample are listed, as sequenced in a study of cytomegalovirus exposure and HLA in healthy donors. Some clones are missing from TCRdb's copy, which holds only in-frame ones; the method was immunoSEQ multiplex PCR. This table has about 270,000 clones, 80% to 90% appearing once. Sequencing used PBMCs. The receptors were gathered from a woman aged 18-35 years in good health and CMV-seronegative.

This clone appeared a single time. V gene TRBV7-9 combines with J gene TRBJ1-1; 7 bases map to TRBD1. The CDR3 length is 18 residues. The J segment lost 3 bases and the V segment lost 4 bases, leaving 17 bases of the junction unmatched. Looked up from germline, CDR1 is SEHNR and CDR2 is FQNEAQ (reference sequence). The CDR3 loop is CASSSSGGYGSVDTEAFF. DNA for the CDR3: TGTGCCAGCAGCTCTTCAGGGGGTTACGGGTCGGTGGACACTGAAGCTTTCTTT.

The chain joins TRBV27 to TRBJ1-5; the D gene is possibly TRBD1 (6 bases). Germline loops: CDR1 MNHEY, CDR2 SMNVEV (reference sequence). V lost 2 bases, J lost 1 base, and 21 bases lay in between. The length of the CDR3 is 19 residues. CDR3 DNA sequence: TGTGCCAGCAGTTTACGTTGGCAGGGGTTATCTTTGAGCAATCAGCCCCAGCATTTT. It encodes CASSLRWQGLSLSNQPQHF.

This chain joins TRBV5-1 and TRBJ2-2; perhaps TRBD2 as D (6 bases). CDR3 length: 16 amino acids. V lost 0 bases to trimming and J lost 5 bases, with 14 bases between them. Germline V gene sequence: CDR1 SGHRS, CDR2 YFSETQ. The CDR3 DNA is TGCGCCAGCAGCTTGGCCCCGGGACTTCAGACCGGGGAGCTGTTTTTT. It is translated as CASSLAPGLQTGELFF. Full variable domain (rest looked up from reference TRBV5-1 and TRBJ2-2): KAGVTQTPRYLIKTRGQQVTLSCSPISGHRSVSWYQQTPGQGLQFLFEYFSETQRNKGNFPGRFSGRQFSNSRSEMNVSTLELGDSALYLCASSLAPGLQTGELFFGEGSRLTVL.

The genes are TRBV28 and TRBJ2-2; D is possibly TRBD2 (6 bases). Germline CDR1 is MDHEN and CDR2 is SYDVKM. CDR3 length: 14 amino acids. V lost 7 bases and J lost 7, with 16 bases in between. The CDR3 sequence is CASTWDSLGGELFF. The CDR3 DNA follows: TGTGCCAGCACCTGGGACTCCTTGGGCGGGGAGCTGTTTTTT.

The table lists this clone with a few counts. The chain couples TRBV5-4 to TRBJ2-7; 8 bases map to TRBD2. CDR1 and CDR2 (germline): SGHNT, YYREEE (reference sequence). The V gene end was trimmed by 5 bases and the J gene end by 2 bases; junction bases not matched to a gene: 3. The length of the CDR3 is 13 residues. The CDR3 protein is CASSFGGAYEQYF. CDR3 nucleotides: TGTGCCAGCAGTTTCGGGGGGGCCTACGAGCAGTACTTC.

V gene TRBV4-3 combines with J gene TRBJ1-2; perhaps TRBD1 as D (6 bases). This CDR3 region has 14 residues. Germline V gene lookup returns CDR1 LGHNA and CDR2 YSLEER. V gave up 2 bases and J gave up 6 bases, with 13 bases separating them. The CDR3: CASSQYDRPDGYTF. The CDR3 bases are TGCGCCAGCAGCCAATACGACAGGCCAGATGGCTACACCTTC.

As to this clone: This may come from a read error, since a much larger clone is one base off. This rearrangement joins TRBV7-2 to TRBJ2-7; 9 nucleotides line up with TRBD2. This CDR3 spans 14 amino acids. V gave up 3 bases and J gave up 3 bases; unmatched junction bases: 3. The germline V gene has CDR1 SGHTA and CDR2 FQGNSA. In nucleotides, the CDR3 is TGTGCCAGCAGCTTCCTAGCGGGGAACTACGAGCAGTACTTC. Amino acid sequence: CASSFLAGNYEQYF.

J is TRBJ2-1 and V is TRBV19; 9 nucleotides line up with TRBD1. The J segment lost 2 bases and the V segment lost 7 bases, leaving 9 bases of the junction unmatched. This CDR3 has 16 amino acids. Germline V lookup: CDR1 LNHDA, CDR2 SQIVND (reference sequence). The CDR3 here is CASTLGTGLTYNEQFF. In DNA form, the CDR3 reads TGTGCCAGTACCCTTGGGACAGGGCTTACCTACAATGAGCAGTTCTTC.

V is TRBV7-2 and J is TRBJ1-4; D might be TRBD1 (6 bases). V gave up 1 base and J gave up 12 bases, with 15 bases separating them. CDR1 is SGHTA, CDR2 FQGNSA, per germline. This CDR3 spans 14 amino acids. In DNA form, the CDR3 reads TGTGCCAGCAGCTTAGACAGGGCCTCAGGGCAACTGTTTTTT. Its translation is CASSLDRASGQLFF.

V is TRBV9 and J is TRBJ2-7; the match to TRBD1 covers 7 bases. The ends lost 0 bases at V and 2 bases at J; junction bases unmatched: 5. This CDR3 contains 15 residues. Germline CDR1 SGDLS, CDR2 YYNGEE. The CDR3 bases are TGTGCCAGCAGCGTAGGGGGGACAGATACCTACGAGCAGTACTTC. The encoded protein is CASSVGGTDTYEQYF.

The V gene is TRBV5-1, the J gene TRBJ2-3, with a possible D match to TRBD2 (6 bases). The CDR3 sequence is 16 residues long. CDR1 SGHRS and CDR2 YFSETQ come from the germline V gene. With 1 base removed from V and 0 bases from J, the gap between germline ends came to 12 bases. CDR3 loop: CASSLMSGFSTDTQYF. As DNA, the CDR3 is TGCGCCAGCAGCTTGATGAGCGGGTTTAGCACAGATACGCAGTATTTT.

This clone was detected once. The chain is built from TRBV29-1 and TRBJ2-7, with TRBD1 matching over 7 bases. V gave up 4 bases and J gave up 5 bases; unmatched junction bases: 5. Germline CDR1 is SQVTM and CDR2 is ANQGSEA. CDR3 length: 12 residues. CDR3 amino acids: CSVARQGDEQYF. The CDR3 coding sequence is TGCAGCGTTGCCCGACAGGGAGACGAGCAGTACTTC.

The chain employs TRBV30 and TRBJ2-1; tentatively, D is TRBD1 (6 bases). This CDR3 has 12 residues. CDR1 is GTSNPN, CDR2 SVGIG, per germline (reference sequence). V was clipped by 3 bases and J by 8 bases, with 11 bases between them. CDR3 sequence: CAWSGRGDEQFF. CDR3 bases: TGTGCCTGGAGCGGCAGGGGAGATGAGCAGTTCTTC.

This clone is a singleton in its sample. The rearrangement uses TRBV7-2 and TRBJ1-6; 7 bases agree with TRBD1. The V segment lost 1 base and the J segment 6 bases; nucleotides outside the gene matches: 6. The CDR3 sequence is 16 residues long. Germline-derived CDR1 and CDR2 are SGHTA and FQGNSA. The CDR3, as DNA: TGTGCCAGCAGCTTAGGTCGAGGGGGCGGTAATTCACCCCTCCACTTT. It specifies CASSLGRGGGNSPLHF. The full variable domain, completed using reference TRBV7-2 and TRBJ1-6, is GAGVSQSPSNKVTEKGKDVELRCDPISGHTALYWYRQSLGQGLEFLIYFQGNSAPDKSGLPSDRFSAERTGGSVSTLTIQRTQQEDSAVYLCASSLGRGGGNSPLHFGNGTRLTVT.

The rearrangement uses TRBV27 and TRBJ2-3, with 12 bases matching TRBD2. Per the germline V gene, CDR1 is MNHEY and CDR2 is SMNVEV (reference sequence). The CDR3 length is 16 residues. The V segment lost 2 bases and the J segment 5 bases; nucleotides outside the gene matches: 5. CDR3 bases: TGTGCCAGCAGTTTAATACTAGCGGGGGGTGGAGATACGCAGTATTTT. Translated: CASSLILAGGGDTQYF.

The rearrangement links TRBV5-4 to TRBJ2-7; 9 bases are shared with TRBD1. This CDR3 has 15 residues. The germline gives CDR1 SGHNT, CDR2 YYREEE (reference sequence). V shed 4 bases and J 2 bases; nucleotides not matched to a gene: 7. The CDR3: CASSHPRTGAYEQYF. In DNA form, the CDR3 reads TGTGCCAGCAGCCACCCCAGGACAGGGGCCTACGAGCAGTACTTC.

This chain uses TRBV7-2 with TRBJ1-5; D possibly corresponds to TRBD1 (5 bases). Per germline, CDR1 SGHTA and CDR2 FQGNSA. The CDR3 consists of 16 residues. Trimming left V 1 base short and J 2 bases short, with 12 bases between. The CDR3 protein is CASSLGAGMGNQPQHF. DNA for the CDR3: TGTGCCAGCAGCTTAGGGGCAGGGATGGGCAATCAGCCCCAGCATTTT.

This CDR3 reads CASSSSSGYNEQFF. Written as DNA, the CDR3 is TGTGCCAGCAGCTCTTCTAGCGGTTACAATGAGCAGTTCTTC. V gene TRBV11-2 combines with J gene TRBJ2-1; TRBD2 matches at 7 bases. Germline V gene lookup returns CDR1 SGHAT and CDR2 FQNNGV. After removal of 4 bases from V and 4 bases from J, the junction contained 4 bases not matched to a gene. The CDR3 has 14 amino acids.